The rows below give T cell receptor beta chains drawn from one sample of a study of vaccination and CD4 T cells after COVID-19. No antigen is known for these receptors. TCRdb re-derived calls from the PCR reads in MiXCR, one entry per CDR3 protein. The top ten clones hold about a tenth of a sample with about 19,000 distinct CDR3 sequences, more than 55% of them seen once. Sequencing used CD4+ T cells from blood, cultured in vitro. Source of these receptors: a human donor who had recovered from COVID-19. Each CDR3 is given with its conserved first and last residue. D genes are given only for firm matches. Size values are once, few and many counts, or a class for expanded clones, and some rows have none.

14 TRBJ1-1 TRBV7-3 - - CASSPRTANTEAFF TGTGCCAGCAGCCCCCGGACGGCGAACACTGAAGCTTTCTTT
14 TRBJ2-7 TRBV6-1 - - CASSPRVVSYEQYF TGTGCCAGCAGTCCAAGGGTCGTCTCCTACGAGCAGTACTTC
16 TRBJ2-1 TRBV29-1 - TRBD1 CSVEDPDRENYNEQFF TGCAGCGTAGAAGACCCGGACAGGGAAAATTACAATGAGCAGTTCTTC
15 TRBJ2-3 TRBV28 few - CASSLRTGYTDTQYF TGTGCCAGCAGTTTACGAACAGGGTACACAGATACGCAGTATTTT
13 TRBJ1-2 TRBV7-9 few - CASSLEGGYGYTF TGTGCCAGCAGCTTAGAGGGTGGCTATGGCTACACCTTC
13 TRBJ1-1 TRBV3-1 - - CASTLTRDTEAFF TGTGCCAGCACCCTCACAAGGGACACTGAAGCTTTCTTT
14 TRBJ2-7 TRBV6-5 - - CASSSPDPLYEQYF TGTGCCAGCAGTTCCCCAGACCCCCTTTACGAGCAGTACTTC
12 TRBJ2-7 TRBV24-1 few - CATSDSHSEQYF TGTGCCACCAGTGATTCGCACAGCGAGCAGTACTTC
14 TRBJ1-6 TRBV12-3/TRBV12-4 - TRBD1 CASSWTGDNSPLHF TGTGCCAGCAGTTGGACAGGTGATAATTCACCCCTCCACTTT
11 TRBJ2-2 TRBV6-2/TRBV6-3 - - CASKFAGELFF TGTGCCAGCAAGTTCGCCGGGGAGCTGTTTTTT
13 TRBJ1-4 TRBV12-3/TRBV12-4 - TRBD1 CASRPGGHGKLFF TGTGCCAGCAGGCCAGGGGGGCATGGAAAACTGTTTTTT
14 TRBJ2-5 TRBV20-1 - - CSALASWGQETQYF TGCAGTGCTTTAGCCTCTTGGGGCCAAGAGACCCAGTACTTC
13 TRBJ1-1 TRBV6-2/TRBV6-3 - - CASSYSPDTEAFF TGTGCCAGCAGTTACTCTCCAGACACTGAAGCTTTCTTT
16 TRBJ1-5 TRBV20-1 few - CSARDLAGAGNQPQHF TGCAGTGCTAGAGATCTTGCGGGGGCGGGCAATCAGCCCCAGCATTTT
15 TRBJ1-6 TRBV5-1 - - CASSLDTGHNSPLHF TGCGCCAGCAGCTTGGACACAGGGCATAATTCACCCCTCCACTTT
14 TRBJ1-2 TRBV6-2/TRBV6-3 few - CASSYSGVNYGYTF TGTGCCAGCAGTTACTCAGGGGTTAACTATGGCTACACCTTC
15 TRBJ1-2 TRBV3-1 - - CASSQIAGHNYGYTF TGTGCCAGCAGCCAGATTGCGGGCCATAACTATGGCTACACCTTC
15 TRBJ1-2 TRBV6-1 - - CASRGQGGAVESYTF TGTGCCAGCAGGGGACAAGGGGGAGCAGTAGAGAGCTACACCTTC
13 TRBJ1-1 TRBV7-9 - - CASNGGMNTEAFF TGTGCCAGCAATGGGGGCATGAACACTGAAGCTTTCTTT
15 TRBJ2-7 TRBV19 - TRBD2 CASSLSGSPPYEQYF TGTGCCAGTAGTCTTAGCGGGAGCCCTCCCTACGAGCAGTACTTC
14 TRBJ1-2 TRBV7-8 - - CASSLETGWYGYTF TGTGCCAGCAGCTTAGAAACGGGGTGGTATGGCTACACCTTC
12 TRBJ2-7 TRBV20-1 - - CSVSLSRYEQYF TGCAGCGTTTCACTTTCTCGATACGAGCAGTACTTC
13 TRBJ1-2 TRBV20-1 few - CSARILTNYGYTF TGCAGTGCTAGGATTTTAACTAACTATGGCTACACCTTC
13 TRBJ1-5 TRBV7-2 - - CASSPDLNQPQHF TGTGCCAGCAGCCCGGACCTGAATCAGCCCCAGCATTTT
14 TRBJ1-2 TRBV20-1 few TRBD1 CSARMGQGVVGYTF TGCAGTGCTAGAATGGGACAGGGTGTTGTCGGCTACACCTTC
12 TRBJ1-2 TRBV15 - - CATSRDLGGYTF TGTGCCACCAGCAGAGATTTAGGAGGCTACACCTTC
15 TRBJ1-2 TRBV30 - TRBD1 CAWSPPSGGVYGYTF TGTGCCTGGAGCCCCCCCTCAGGGGGGGTCTATGGCTACACCTTC
13 TRBJ2-3 TRBV20-1 few - CSARLSSTDTQYF TGCAGTGCTCGCCTATCCAGCACAGATACGCAGTATTTT
16 TRBJ1-5 TRBV28 few - CASSFRPRGKSQPQHF TGTGCCAGCAGTTTCCGACCGAGGGGGAAATCCCAGCCCCAGCATTTT
16 TRBJ2-2 TRBV29-1 - TRBD1 CSVDTGAGTNTGELFF TGCAGCGTTGATACAGGGGCAGGGACGAACACCGGGGAGCTGTTTTTT
17 TRBJ2-3 TRBV4-3 - TRBD1 CASSQDQGASLTDTQYF TGCGCCAGCAGCCAAGATCAGGGGGCCTCTCTCACAGATACGCAGTATTTT
16 TRBJ1-1 TRBV5-4 - TRBD1 CASSSGQGAQNTEAFF TGTGCCAGCAGCTCTGGACAGGGGGCACAGAACACTGAAGCTTTCTTT
12 TRBJ2-7 TRBV6-5 - - CASSSTDYEQYF TGTGCCAGCAGTTCGACAGACTACGAGCAGTACTTC
14 TRBJ2-2 TRBV12-3/TRBV12-4 few - CASRGAGNTGELFF TGTGCCAGCAGGGGGGCGGGGAACACCGGGGAGCTGTTTTTT
15 TRBJ2-5 TRBV7-2 few TRBD1 CASSRRTGWVETQYF TGTGCCAGCAGCCGTCGGACAGGCTGGGTGGAGACCCAGTACTTC
14 TRBJ1-1 TRBV4-1 - - CASSQGTENTEAFF TGCGCCAGCAGCCAAGGGACAGAGAACACTGAAGCTTTCTTT
13 TRBJ1-2 TRBV20-1 - TRBD1 CSAMDRAGDGYTF TGCAGTGCAATGGACAGGGCTGGGGATGGCTACACCTTC
18 TRBJ2-2 TRBV6-2/TRBV6-3 - TRBD2 CASRPRGLAGGRAGELFF TGTGCCAGCAGACCTCGCGGACTAGCGGGGGGGCGCGCCGGGGAGCTGTTTTTT
15 TRBJ1-2 TRBV7-9 once - CASSLGRTTNYGYTF TGCGCCAGCAGCTTGGGACGGACTACTAACTATGGCTACACCTTC
16 TRBJ2-7 TRBV7-8 few - CASSLAGSVGTGEQYF TGTGCCAGCAGCTTAGCTGGGTCGGTGGGGACTGGCGAGCAGTACTTC
15 TRBJ1-2 TRBV5-1 - TRBD1 CASSNRDRGNYGYTF TGCGCCAGCAGCAACCGGGACAGGGGTAACTATGGCTACACCTTC
12 TRBJ1-1 TRBV20-1 few - CSAELGNTEAFF TGCAGTGCCGAATTGGGGAACACTGAAGCTTTCTTT
15 TRBJ2-1 TRBV6-1 few - CASSNRDLSYNEQFF TGTGCCAGCAGTAACAGGGACCTCTCCTACAATGAGCAGTTCTTC
14 TRBJ1-5 TRBV15 few - CATSRDLSNQPQHF TGTGCCACCAGCAGAGACCTTAGCAATCAGCCCCAGCATTTT
13 TRBJ1-1 TRBV12-3/TRBV12-4 - TRBD1 CASSSGQGVEAFF TGTGCCAGCAGTTCGGGACAGGGGGTTGAAGCTTTCTTT
13 TRBJ2-3 TRBV19 few - CAISERNTDTQYF TGTGCCATTTCGGAGAGAAACACAGATACGCAGTATTTT
13 TRBJ1-5 TRBV6-1 - - CASSDRYNQPQHF TGTGCCAGCTCAGACAGGTACAATCAGCCCCAGCATTTT
16 TRBJ1-1 TRBV4-2 - - CASSLPSGGADTEAFF TGTGCCAGCAGCCTACCCAGCGGAGGAGCGGACACTGAAGCTTTCTTT
13 TRBJ1-2 TRBV20-1 - - CSASLDGYYGYTF TGCAGTGCTAGTCTGGACGGATACTATGGCTACACCTTC
15 TRBJ2-1 TRBV7-9 - TRBD2 CASSLGVAGGPEQFF TGTGCCAGCAGCTTAGGGGTAGCGGGAGGCCCAGAGCAGTTCTTC
16 TRBJ2-5 TRBV7-2 - - CASSLGRGPGQETQYF TGTGCCAGCAGCTTAGGGAGGGGGCCAGGGCAAGAGACCCAGTACTTC
13 TRBJ1-5 TRBV20-1 - - CSVQVDSNQPQHF TGCAGTGTCCAGGTGGATAGCAATCAGCCCCAGCATTTT
14 TRBJ2-2 TRBV11-3 - - CASSLLGVFGELFF TGTGCCAGCAGCTTACTCGGGGTTTTCGGGGAGCTGTTTTTT
13 TRBJ1-6 TRBV19 - - CASRVRGDSPLHF TGTGCCAGTAGAGTCAGGGGAGATTCACCCCTCCACTTT
12 TRBJ2-5 TRBV20-1 once - CSASGGQETQYF TGCAGTGCTAGCGGGGGACAAGAGACCCAGTACTTC
14 TRBJ1-5 TRBV7-2 few - CASSLARGNQPQHF TGTGCCAGCAGCTTAGCTAGGGGCAATCAGCCCCAGCATTTT
14 TRBJ1-1 TRBV29-1 few - CSVWTYPSGTEAFF TGCAGCGTGTGGACCTATCCTTCCGGGACTGAAGCTTTCTTT
14 TRBJ2-6 TRBV7-3 - - CASSPEAGANVLTF TGTGCCAGCAGCCCCGAGGCTGGGGCCAACGTCCTGACTTTC
15 TRBJ2-1 TRBV7-3 - TRBD2 CASSLGTSGRDEQFF TGTGCCAGCAGCTTGGGGACTAGCGGGAGAGATGAGCAGTTCTTC